These T cell receptor beta chains were read from a single sample in a study of T cells of healthy individuals. In TCRdb, the 5' RACE reads were re-called with MiXCR into one record per CDR3 protein. The sample includes 60,000 to 80,000 distinct CDR3 sequences, 15% to 20% seen only once; the top ten take about 4.7%. The receptors here all came from a human donor in good health. Both conserved end residues are part of each CDR3. A D gene is named only where the DNA matches it firmly. Size values are once, few and many counts, or a class for expanded clones, and some rows have none.

TRBV20-1	few	TRBD2	TRBJ2-7	TGCAGTGCTAGGGGACTAGCAGAGTACGAGCAGTACTTC	CSARGLAEYEQYF
TRBV6-2/TRBV6-3	-	-	TRBJ1-5	TGTGCCAGCAGTTCCAGGGTTAGCAATCAGCCCCAGCATTTT	CASSSRVSNQPQHF
TRBV18	many	-	TRBJ2-7	TGTGCCAGCTCACCGCCGGGACCCCGCTACGAGCAGTACTTC	CASSPPGPRYEQYF
TRBV18	few	-	TRBJ2-7	TGTGCCAGCTCACAAAACAGGAATTACTACGAGCAGTACTTC	CASSQNRNYYEQYF
TRBV24-1	many	-	TRBJ2-3	TGTGCCACCAGTGACCCAACAGTGACAGATACGCAGTATTTT	CATSDPTVTDTQYF
TRBV30	many	TRBD1	TRBJ2-2	TGTGCCCAACAGGGGGCGCGTTATGGCGGGGAGCTGTTTTTT	CAQQGARYGGELFF
TRBV10-3	-	TRBD2	TRBJ2-7	TGTGCCATCAGCCTCGGACTAGCGGGAGCGGTGCAGTACTTC	CAISLGLAGAVQYF
TRBV21-1	-	-	TRBJ2-7	TGTGCCAGCCGTCGGGAGAGCTCCTACGAGCAGTACTTC	CASRRESSYEQYF
TRBV29-1	many	-	TRBJ1-1	TGCAGCGTGGATTCCGGGGCCATGAACACTGAAGCTTTCTTT	CSVDSGAMNTEAFF
TRBV2	many	-	TRBJ1-5	TGTGCCAGCAGTGAAGCGTGGCAGAGGCCCCAGCATTTT	CASSEAWQRPQHF
TRBV28	few	-	TRBJ1-4	TGTGCCAGCAGTTTAGGGACGGCAACTAATGAAAAACTGTTTTTT	CASSLGTATNEKLFF
TRBV27	-	-	TRBJ2-7	TGTGCCAGCAGCACGGTCAGGTCGCCCTACGAGCAGTACTTC	CASSTVRSPYEQYF
TRBV7-9	many	-	TRBJ2-1	TGTGCCAGCAGTTCCATAGCAAACTCCTACAATGAGCAGTTCTTC	CASSSIANSYNEQFF
TRBV12-3/TRBV12-4	few	TRBD1	TRBJ2-1	TGTGCCAGCAGTTTAGCGGGACAGATCAATGAGCAGTTCTTC	CASSLAGQINEQFF
TRBV20-1	-	-	TRBJ2-7	TGCAGTGCTGAGACAGGCCAATCCTACGAGCAGTACTTC	CSAETGQSYEQYF
TRBV28	-	TRBD1	TRBJ1-6	TGTGCCAGCAGCCTTCTTGGGGGCGGCACAGGGGTAAGCTCACCCCTCCACTTT	CASSLLGGGTGVSSPLHF
TRBV5-1	many	TRBD1	TRBJ2-7	TGCGCCAGCAGCCCGGGGCCGGGACAGGCCTACGAGCAGTACTTC	CASSPGPGQAYEQYF
TRBV30	-	-	TRBJ1-5	TGTGCCTGGAGTCGGGACATCAATCAGCCCCAGCATTTT	CAWSRDINQPQHF
TRBV4-2	-	TRBD2	TRBJ2-1	TGTGCCAGCACCGTGACTAGCGGGGGGGCTACCTCCTACAATGAGCAGTTCTTC	CASTVTSGGATSYNEQFF
TRBV18	-	TRBD1	TRBJ2-7	TGTGCCAGCTCACCAGGGACAGGGGGCCCCTACGAGCAGTACTTC	CASSPGTGGPYEQYF
TRBV5-1	-	-	TRBJ2-5	TGCGCCAGCAGCCCAGGGGGGGCGGAGACCCAGTACTTC	CASSPGGAETQYF
TRBV4-1	many	TRBD2	TRBJ2-1	TGCGCCAGCAGCCAAGAAAAAGGGGCCCGCACTAGCGGGAGGGTAGGTGAGCAGTTCTTC	CASSQEKGARTSGRVGEQFF
TRBV20-1	-	-	TRBJ2-1	TGCAGTGCTAGAGATCCCCGCCGAACCTACAATGAGCAGTTCTTC	CSARDPRRTYNEQFF
TRBV9	-	-	TRBJ2-7	TGTGCCAGCAGCGCGCAGGGAGACCAGGGCTACGAGCAGTACTTC	CASSAQGDQGYEQYF
TRBV10-3	few	TRBD2	TRBJ2-7	TGTGCCATCAGTCCTTCGGGAGGGGCCTACGAGCAGTACTTC	CAISPSGGAYEQYF
TRBV10-2	-	-	TRBJ2-7	TGCGCCAGCAGTGAGGAGGGTGACATCGGCCAGTACGAGCAGTACTTC	CASSEEGDIGQYEQYF
TRBV14	few	TRBD1	TRBJ2-7	TGTGCCAGCAGCCAAGACCACATGCGGGACAGGACCTACGAGCAGTACTTC	CASSQDHMRDRTYEQYF
TRBV29-1	few	TRBD2	TRBJ2-1	TGCAGCGTTCAGACTAGCGGGAGGGCAGGTGAGCAGTTCTTC	CSVQTSGRAGEQFF
TRBV20-1	many	-	TRBJ1-6	TGCAGTGCTAGAGATTTCATAGCAGGAGGCAATTCACCCCTCCACTTT	CSARDFIAGGNSPLHF
TRBV28	medium-sized	-	TRBJ2-1	TGTGCCAGCAGGCCGCCGGGACCCACGAATGAGCAGTTCTTC	CASRPPGPTNEQFF